This T cell receptor (beta chain) came from a study of patients and donors after allogeneic stem cell transplantation (dated by TCRdb to the early 2020s). The receptor library was made with RT-PCR. The sample was run on a NextSeq 550. TCRdb trimmed public reads at Q25 via fastp, called clones via MiXCR and kept in-frame beta chains. Each entry is one CDR3 protein sequence, shown with its most common DNA and genes. Across this sample there are about 960,000 distinct CDR3 sequences, with 18% seen only once. The ten top clones hold 5.5% to 6.5% of the sample. Comments on this clonotype: This clone's antigen is unknown. No per-base quality is available; no much larger clone lies one base away.

From the cysteine up to the phenylalanine, the CDR3 has a length of 14 residues. Only the CDR3 part of the read is kept: 42 bases, read in frame from the first base. CDR1 and CDR2 (MNHEY, SVGAGI) derive from the germline V gene. The V end loses 2 bases and the J end loses 5 bases, and a stretch of 13 bases separates them. The sequence is built from TRBV6-5 and TRBJ2-7; a tentative D match to TRBD1 spans 6 bases. This clonotype originated in a human donor who was either an allogeneic HSCT recipient or a stem cell or donor lymphocyte infusion donor (not recorded which). It is not recorded whose cells these are; they may come from a transplant donor. The sequencing input was blood, either unsorted or a sorted T cell fraction (not recorded which). For the CDR3, the sequence is CASSYGQGTDEQYF. The DNA is as follows: TGTGCCAGCAGTTACGGGCAGGGGACCGACGAGCAGTACTTC.